Below, one TCR beta chain is given with its context. Its antigen remains unknown. This CDR3 region has 15 residues. Germline-derived CDR1 and CDR2 are SGHRS and YFSETQ. J lost 4 bases, V lost 4 bases, and 5 bases had no gene match. The PCR made use of 60 Vbeta and 13 Jbeta primers. Per the authors' pipeline: Later work found around 85 million unique TCR beta chains, with roughly 11 million shared. This table comes from immunoSEQ multiplex PCR, and its TCRdb copy is limited to in-frame clones, with some not included. The V and J calls and the clone size are those of that table, but D and trimming were determined from the DNA. The sample records more than 95,000 clones, roughly 66% being singletons. These data originate in a study of cytomegalovirus exposure and HLA in healthy donors. Study-level results: It was reported that the classifier diagnosed cytomegalovirus status with high specificity and sensitivity in both the original and validation cohorts.

The chain links TRBV5-1 to TRBJ1-5, with TRBD1 matching over 10 bases. Material: PBMCs. The clonotype comes from a woman in her fifties or sixties in good health and CMV-seronegative. CDR3 DNA sequence: TGCGCCAGCAGCCCGGGACAGGGGCCGAATCAGCCCCAGCATTTT. Amino acid sequence: CASSPGQGPNQPQHF.